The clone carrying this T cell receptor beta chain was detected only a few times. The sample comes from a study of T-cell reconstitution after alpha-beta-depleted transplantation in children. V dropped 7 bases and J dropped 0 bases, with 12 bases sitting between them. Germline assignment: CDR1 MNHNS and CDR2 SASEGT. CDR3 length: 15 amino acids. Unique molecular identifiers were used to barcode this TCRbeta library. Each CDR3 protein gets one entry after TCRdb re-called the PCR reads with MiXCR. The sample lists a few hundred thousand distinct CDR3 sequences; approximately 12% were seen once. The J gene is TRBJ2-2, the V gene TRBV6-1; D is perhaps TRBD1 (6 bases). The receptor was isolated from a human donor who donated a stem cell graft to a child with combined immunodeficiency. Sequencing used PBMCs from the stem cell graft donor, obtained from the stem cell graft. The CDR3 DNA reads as TGTGCCAGCACGACGACAGGAGCGAACACCGGGGAGCTGTTTTTT. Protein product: CASTTTGANTGELFF.